The clone carrying this TCR beta chain was observed many times. This sample is part of a study of human T cells and chemical hapten exposure. Germline trimming cut 6 bases from V and 0 bases from J; bases unmatched to any gene: 8. CDR3 length: 15 residues. CDR1 is SQVTM, CDR2 ANQGSEA, per germline. Regarding time point: patch test 1, 2 weeks after DPC sensitization. Treatment indicated: therapeutic diphenylcyclopropenone sensitization with weekly scalp DPC. TCRdb processed the RACE reads anew with MiXCR; each CDR3 protein has one entry. This table holds approximately 100,000 distinct CDR3 sequences, approximately 11% found once.

The input for sequencing was whole blood, taken in connection with sensitization to the hapten diphenylcyclopropenone (DPC). This clonotype originated in a middle-aged woman with alopecia areata. Some clones in this sample may be carry-over from other donors' samples. This rearrangement joins TRBV29-1 to TRBJ1-1; TRBD1 matches 9 bases. This CDR3 reads CSVDRDRELNTEAFF. The CDR3 DNA follows: TGCAGCGTCGACAGGGACAGGGAGTTGAACACTGAAGCTTTCTTT.